Below are 22 T cell receptor beta chains sequenced from a single sample in a study of CD8 T cells in Susac syndrome. With random hexamers, reverse transcription was performed on roughly 0.5 to 1 ug of RNA. Using its own MiXCR run on the immunoSEQ multiplex PCR reads, TCRdb lists one record per CDR3 protein. The data show roughly 140,000 distinct CDR3 sequences, with around 96% seen just once and roughly 0.2% held by the top ten. Material for sequencing was CD8+ T cells from PBMCs. These receptors all stem from a human donor with multiple sclerosis.

The chain has TRBV12-3 or TRBV12-4 and TRBJ2-2; perhaps TRBD1 as D (6 bases). The CDR3 spans 17 residues. V was shortened by 4 bases and J by 4 bases, with 19 bases between the two germline ends. CDR3 nucleotide sequence: TGTGCCAGCAGTTCTCCCGCCGGGACACCGAGCACCGGGGAGCTGTTTTTT. Protein product: CASSSPAGTPSTGELFF.

This chain links TRBV4-2 with TRBJ1-5; D may be TRBD1 (5 bases). Trimming pared 0 bases from V and 5 bases from J, leaving 14 bases between. Germline values: CDR1 LGHNA, CDR2 YNFKEQ. The length of the CDR3 is 16 residues. The CDR3 loop reads CASSQDGPRDDQPQHF. The CDR3 DNA sequence: TGTGCCAGCAGCCAAGATGGGCCCAGGGATGATCAGCCCCAGCATTTT.

This chain connects TRBV4-3 to TRBJ1-2, with a possible D match to TRBD1 (6 bases). This CDR3 has 13 amino acids. The germline gives CDR1 LGHNA, CDR2 YSLEER. V lost 3 bases, J lost 8 bases, and 13 bases lay in between. CDR3 amino acids: CASSHGGLVGYTF. DNA for the CDR3: TGCGCCAGCAGCCATGGGGGCTTGGTCGGCTACACCTTC.

The chain joins TRBV2 to TRBJ2-1; the D call may be TRBD1 or TRBD2 (6 bases each). Trimming removed 8 bases from V and 7 bases from J, with 15 bases in between. This CDR3 has 13 residues. CDR1 is SNHLY, CDR2 FYNNEI, per germline. The CDR3 bases are TGTGCCAGCTTAAGGGGGGCTATGAATGAGCAGTTCTTC. It yields the protein CASLRGAMNEQFF.

The V and J genes are TRBV15 and TRBJ2-1; 14 bases line up with TRBD2. CDR3 length: 14 amino acids. The germline gives CDR1 LNHNV, CDR2 YYDKDF (reference sequence). The V gene end was trimmed by 5 bases and the J gene end by 9 bases; junction bases not matched to a gene: 3. The CDR3 nucleotides read TGTGCCACCAGCCTGGGACTAGCGGGGGCTGAGCAGTTCTTC. Its protein product is CATSLGLAGAEQFF.

The CDR3 nucleotides are TGTGCCAGCAGTTTAATGGCAGCCCAAGAGACCCAGTACTTC. This gives the protein CASSLMAAQETQYF. The chain recombines TRBV12-3 or TRBV12-4 with TRBJ2-5; D gene unclear. This CDR3 is built from 14 residues. V was pared by 2 bases and J by 1 base, with 8 bases between.

This clonotype was picked up a small number of times. The chain couples TRBV15 to TRBJ2-2, with D maybe TRBD1 (6 bases). The germline V gene has CDR1 LNHNV and CDR2 YYDKDF (reference sequence). CDR3 size: 14 residues. Trimming removed 6 bases from V and 1 base from J, with 9 bases in between. The CDR3 spells CATSRTENTGELFF. CDR3 nucleotide sequence: TGTGCCACCAGTAGGACAGAGAACACCGGGGAGCTGTTTTTT.

This chain joins TRBV27 and TRBJ2-7, with 7 bases identical to TRBD1. The CDR3 runs to 11 residues. Germline assignment: CDR1 MNHEY and CDR2 SMNVEV (reference sequence). V lost 4 bases, J lost 9 bases, and 3 bases stayed unmatched. The chain's CDR3 is CASSSRQGQYF. As DNA, the CDR3 is TGTGCCAGCAGTTCCCGACAGGGGCAGTACTTC.

This clonotype showed up just once. At one end the junction does not follow the germline gene, possibly because of a read error. This chain uses TRBV12-3 or TRBV12-4 with TRBJ1-6, with D possibly being TRBD1 (5 bases). The CDR3 sequence is 16 residues long. CDR3 sequence (DNA): TGTGCCAGCAGTTCAGGGAGGCTGTCCTTTAATTCACCCCTCCACTTT. As protein: CASSSGRLSFNSPLHF.

V is TRBV7-9 and J is TRBJ2-3; D possibly uses TRBD1 or TRBD2 (5 bases each). Deletions cut 4 bases from V and 1 base from J, with 12 bases between. Germline CDR1 SEHNR, CDR2 FQNEAQ (reference sequence). The CDR3 runs to 15 residues. In nucleotides, the CDR3 is TGTGCCAGCAGCTCTTTTATGGGGGGCACAGATACGCAGTATTTT. Translated: CASSSFMGGTDTQYF.

The V and J genes are TRBV20-1 and TRBJ1-2; D is unclear. V was pared by 0 bases and J by 2 bases, with 7 bases between. This CDR3 has 13 residues. Per germline, CDR1 DFQATT and CDR2 SNEGSKA (reference sequence). The CDR3 is CSARDQANYGYTF. The DNA for the CDR3 is TGCAGTGCTAGAGATCAGGCGAACTATGGCTACACCTTC.

The chain recombines TRBV19 with TRBJ1-2, with 7 bases identical to TRBD1. The V gene end was trimmed by 8 bases and the J gene end by 4 bases; junction bases not matched to a gene: 10. The CDR3 covers 14 residues. Germline lookup yields CDR1 LNHDA and CDR2 SQIVND (reference sequence). The CDR3 spells CASGAKGAGYGYTF. CDR3 DNA: TGTGCCAGTGGGGCAAAGGGGGCAGGCTATGGCTACACCTTC.

J is TRBJ1-2 and V is TRBV4-1; TRBD1 matches 8 bases. Trimming took 2 bases from V and 6 from J; bases not matched to a gene: 14. The germline V gene has CDR1 MGHRA and CDR2 YSYEKL. The CDR3 runs to 17 residues. CDR3 sequence reads: CASSQTSAGGASHGYTF. CDR3 coding DNA: TGCGCCAGCAGCCAAACCTCTGCAGGGGGCGCGTCGCATGGCTACACCTTC.

V and J are TRBV12-3 or TRBV12-4 and TRBJ2-5; D may be TRBD1 (6 bases). The CDR3 runs to 13 residues. With 6 bases removed from V and 4 bases from J, the gap between germline ends came to 12 bases. DNA of the CDR3: TGTGCCAGCAGGGACAGCCTTGGAGAGACCCAGTACTTC. Its protein is CASRDSLGETQYF.

The chain combines TRBV15 with TRBJ1-6; TRBD1 is a possible D gene (5 bases). Per germline, CDR1 LNHNV and CDR2 YYDKDF (reference sequence). Trimming shortened V by 5 bases and J by 8 bases, and 16 bases separated the two germline ends. The CDR3 loop spans 15 amino acids. DNA of the CDR3: TGTGCCACCAGCGTTACCGGGACTCTAGATTCACCCCTCCACTTT. Translation: CATSVTGTLDSPLHF.

The gene calls are TRBV10-3 and TRBJ1-2; D possibly corresponds to TRBD1 (6 bases). The CDR3 extends over 14 amino acids. The V end was cut by 4 bases, the J end by 2 bases, with 11 bases between. Germline loops: CDR1 ENHRY, CDR2 SYGVKD. CDR3 loop: CAISAMQGNYGYTF. CDR3 sequence (DNA): TGTGCCATCAGTGCGATGCAGGGGAACTATGGCTACACCTTC.

The chain carries TRBV27 and TRBJ2-7; D remains unclear. V lost 6 bases to trimming and J lost 0 bases, with 9 bases between them. In germline, CDR1 is MNHEY, CDR2 SMNVEV (reference sequence). The CDR3 covers 13 residues. Written as DNA, the CDR3 is TGTGCCAGCAGCCGGCCCTACTCCTACGAGCAGTACTTC. Residues: CASSRPYSYEQYF.

The chain couples TRBV28 to TRBJ2-2; D is unresolved. The V end lost 6 bases, the J end lost 4 bases, and 6 bases lay between the germline ends. The CDR3 has 12 amino acids. Per germline, CDR1 MDHEN and CDR2 SYDVKM. This chain's CDR3 is CASRDITGELFF. As DNA, the CDR3 is TGTGCCAGCAGGGATATCACCGGGGAGCTGTTTTTT. The whole variable domain, filled in from reference TRBV28 and TRBJ2-2, reads DVKVTQSSRYLVKRTGEKVFLECVQDMDHENMFWYRQDPGLGLRLIYFSYDVKMKEKGDIPEGYSVSREKKERFSLILESASTNQTSMYLCASRDITGELFFGEGSRLTVL.

CDR3 coding DNA: TGTGCCAGCAGTTTAACCGCGGGGGGCGAGGCAGATACGCAGTATTTT. Residues: CASSLTAGGEADTQYF. The chain joins TRBV27 to TRBJ2-3; 8 nucleotides match TRBD2. CDR1 is MNHEY, CDR2 SMNVEV, per germline (reference sequence). Trimming removed 2 bases from V and 4 bases from J; junction bases left unmatched: 8. This CDR3 is 16 amino acids long.

This clonotype was observed a single time. This chain connects TRBV9 to TRBJ2-1; 9 nucleotides match TRBD1. The junction had 6 bases not matched to a gene; V was cut back by 5 bases and J by 15 bases. The CDR3 consists of 11 residues. In germline, CDR1 is SGDLS, CDR2 YYNGEE. Written as DNA, the CDR3 is TGTGCCAGCAGTGGACAGGGGAGCACGTTCTTC. This encodes CASSGQGSTFF.

The V and J genes are TRBV2 and TRBJ2-1, with unresolved D. This CDR3 contains 13 residues. CDR1 and CDR2 (germline): SNHLY, FYNNEI. V lost 8 bases, J lost 0 bases, and 8 bases lay in between. The CDR3 DNA follows: TGTGCCAGCCTCGGGTACTCCTACAATGAGCAGTTCTTC. Amino acid sequence: CASLGYSYNEQFF.

The chain carries TRBV10-3 and TRBJ1-2, with TRBD1 identical over 8 bases. The germline gives CDR1 ENHRY, CDR2 SYGVKD. The CDR3 extends over 17 amino acids. V shed 3 bases, J shed 8 bases, and the junction held 17 bases outside the gene matches. The CDR3 sequence is CAISDSVGRTGTEGYTF. The DNA for the CDR3 is TGTGCCATCAGTGACTCTGTCGGCCGGACAGGGACTGAGGGCTACACCTTC.